The 5 T cell receptor beta chains presented below share a single source sample, sequenced in a study of T cells in Graves' hyperthyroidism and ophthalmopathy. Amplification of TCR beta CDR3 regions was performed using RNA transcripts as template. A set of HTBI primers served as the primers for a first-round RT-PCR of the TCR CDR3. TCRdb re-derived calls from the multiplex PCR reads in MiXCR, one entry per CDR3 protein. Counted here are about 300,000 distinct CDR3 sequences, less than 30% occurring once; the ten biggest clones make up roughly 24%. Material for sequencing was blood. The origin of the receptors is a man aged 35 to 55 with Graves' hyperthyroidism that later progressed to Graves' ophthalmopathy.

The sample holds many counts of this clonotype. V is TRBV10-1 and J is TRBJ2-7, with D tentatively TRBD1 (6 bases). V lost 2 bases and J 4 bases, leaving 12 bases between the germline ends. This CDR3 has 14 amino acids. The germline gives CDR1 WNHNN, CDR2 SYGVQD (reference sequence). CDR3 nucleotides: TGCGCCAGCAGTGAGGGGACATCGGCATACGAGCAGTACTTC. This gives the protein CASSEGTSAYEQYF.

This clonotype was counted many times. The gene calls are TRBV12-3 or TRBV12-4 and TRBJ1-6; possibly TRBD1 for D (5 bases). CDR3 length equals 14 residues. V was shortened by 2 bases and J by 10 bases, with 12 bases between the two germline ends. The CDR3 DNA is TGTGCCAGCAGTTTACTGGGGGATCTCTCACCCCTCCACTTT. Amino acid sequence: CASSLLGDLSPLHF.

This clonotype has ten or more counts. The chain has TRBV27 and TRBJ1-3, with 7 bases matching TRBD1. Per germline, CDR1 MNHEY and CDR2 SMNVEV (reference sequence). Trimming took 5 bases from V and 0 from J; bases not matched to a gene: 13. The CDR3 is 18 residues long. CDR3 in amino acids: CASSPGNRGPGSGNTIYF. CDR3 nucleotides: TGTGCCAGCAGTCCTGGAAACAGGGGCCCCGGCTCTGGAAACACCATATATTTT.

This clonotype came up many times. This chain uses TRBV11-2 with TRBJ2-5; no clear D gene. V lost 1 base to trimming and J lost 3 bases, with 9 bases between them. Germline values: CDR1 SGHAT, CDR2 FQNNGV. The CDR3 contains 14 residues. This CDR3 is CASSLGSPKETQYF. CDR3 nucleotide sequence: TGTGCCAGCAGCTTAGGAAGCCCAAAAGAGACCCAGTACTTC.

This clonotype was seen ten or more times. This rearrangement joins TRBV20-1 to TRBJ2-7, with D unresolved. CDR3 length equals 12 residues. Looked up from germline, CDR1 is DFQATT and CDR2 is SNEGSKA (reference sequence). V was trimmed by 2 bases and J by 5 bases, leaving 10 bases between them. The CDR3 is CSARSVPHEQYF. In nucleotides, the CDR3 is TGCAGTGCTAGAAGCGTCCCTCACGAGCAGTACTTC.